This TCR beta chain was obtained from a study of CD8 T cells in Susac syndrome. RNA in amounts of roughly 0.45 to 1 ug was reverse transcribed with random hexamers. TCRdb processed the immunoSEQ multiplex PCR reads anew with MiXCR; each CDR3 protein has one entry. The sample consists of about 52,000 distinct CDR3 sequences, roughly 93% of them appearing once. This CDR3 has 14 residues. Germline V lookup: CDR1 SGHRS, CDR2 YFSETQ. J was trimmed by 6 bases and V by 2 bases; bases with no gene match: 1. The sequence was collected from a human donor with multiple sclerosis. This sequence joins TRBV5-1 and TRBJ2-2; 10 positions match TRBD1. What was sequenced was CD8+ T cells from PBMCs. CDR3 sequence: CASSFGQGAGELFF. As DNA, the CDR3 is TGCGCCAGCAGCTTCGGACAGGGGGCCGGGGAGCTGTTTTTT.